These 2 T cell receptor beta chains were sequenced from one sample in a study of shared clonotypes between healthy human individuals. Repertoires were generated with immunoSEQ multiplex PCR, while TCRdb's copy carries only in-frame clones and drops some. The data show 180,000 or so clones, 85% to 95% seen once. The specimen was naive CD4+ T cells sorted from blood. Subset noted: CD45RA+ positively selected. The source of these receptors is a woman in her twenties or thirties in good health.

V usage is TRBV18 and J usage is TRBJ1-1; weak D call: TRBD1 (5 bases). Germline assignment: CDR1 KGHSH and CDR2 LQKENI. Trimming took 3 bases from V and 1 from J, leaving 15 bases between them. CDR3 length: 16 residues. The CDR3 sequence: CASSPQAPGPNTEAFF. CDR3 nucleotide sequence: TGTGCCAGCTCACCCCAAGCCCCGGGACCGAACACTGAAGCTTTCTTT.

The V and J genes are TRBV28 and TRBJ1-3; TRBD1 is a possible D gene (5 bases). Looked up from germline, CDR1 is MDHEN and CDR2 is SYDVKM. The CDR3 sequence is 16 residues long. With 4 bases removed from V and 0 bases from J, the gap between germline ends came to 13 bases. In DNA form, the CDR3 reads TGTGCCAGCAGTTCCGGGGCCTACTTCTCTGGAAACACCATATATTTT. Residues: CASSSGAYFSGNTIYF.